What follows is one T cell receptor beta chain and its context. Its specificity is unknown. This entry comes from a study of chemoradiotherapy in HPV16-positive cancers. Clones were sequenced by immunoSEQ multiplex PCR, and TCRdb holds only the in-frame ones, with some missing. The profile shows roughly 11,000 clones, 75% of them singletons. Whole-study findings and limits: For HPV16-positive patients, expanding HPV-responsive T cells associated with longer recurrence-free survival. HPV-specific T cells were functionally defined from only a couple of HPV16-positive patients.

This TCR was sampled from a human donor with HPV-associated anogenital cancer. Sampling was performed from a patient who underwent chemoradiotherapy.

In DNA form, the CDR3 reads TGTGCCAGTAGTACCCCCTCCGGGAGCAACTATGGCTACACCTTC. This encodes CASSTPSGSNYGYTF. This chain links TRBV19 with TRBJ1-2; D is undetermined. From germline, CDR1 is LNHDA and CDR2 SQIVND (reference sequence). The CDR3 runs to 15 residues. Trimming removed 4 bases from V and 2 bases from J, with 14 bases in between.